The clone carrying this T cell receptor beta chain was observed many times. This specimen comes from a study of T cells in Graves' hyperthyroidism and ophthalmopathy. V lost 0 bases and J lost 0, with 12 bases in between. Germline V CDR1 and CDR2: SGHRS, YFSETQ. The CDR3 sequence is 16 residues long. There were TCR beta CDR3 regions amplified from RNA transcripts. The study used the HTBI primer set for a first-round RT-PCR of the TCR CDR3. TCRdb itself ran the multiplex PCR reads through MiXCR, one entry per CDR3 protein. This repertoire shows around 580,000 distinct CDR3 sequences, just over 45% found once; its top ten account for around 7.7%.

The V call is TRBV5-1, the J call TRBJ1-1; possible D gene TRBD1, 6 bases. This TCR was recovered from a woman under 30 with Graves' hyperthyroidism. Sequencing was performed on peripheral blood or thyroid tissue (not recorded which). CDR3 residues: CASSLDPTGMNTEAFF. The CDR3 DNA reads as TGCGCCAGCAGCTTGGACCCGACAGGCATGAACACTGAAGCTTTCTTT.